This T cell receptor (beta chain) was identified during a study of blood T cells in healthy people across ages. This clonotype has a handful of counts. Its antigen is still unknown. Study results and caveats: Observed TCR beta diversity showed a strong correlation with the percentage of naive T cells as measured by flow cytometry.

The germline V gene encodes CDR1 SGHVS and CDR2 FQNEAQ. This CDR3 spans 15 amino acids. Trimming removed 6 bases at V and 11 bases at J, with 25 bases between. A J-beta primer mix and a sample-barcoded 5' primer were used in a second PCR of roughly 6 to 12 cycles. Template switching added a 12-random-nucleotide identifier to every cDNA molecule. TCRdb used MiXCR to reprocess the 5' RACE reads, holding one entry per CDR3 protein. Altogether roughly 1.5 million distinct CDR3 sequences are present, less than 45% being singletons, with the ten largest covering about 4%. The chain uses TRBV7-8 and TRBJ2-5; possible D gene TRBD2, 6 bases. Sequences were obtained from blood. The receptor comes from a woman between 18 and 30 years old in good health. CDR3 region: CASSNRDSNYNEQYF. The DNA for the CDR3 is TGTGCCAGCAGTAACCGGGACTCAAACTACAATGAGCAGTACTTC.